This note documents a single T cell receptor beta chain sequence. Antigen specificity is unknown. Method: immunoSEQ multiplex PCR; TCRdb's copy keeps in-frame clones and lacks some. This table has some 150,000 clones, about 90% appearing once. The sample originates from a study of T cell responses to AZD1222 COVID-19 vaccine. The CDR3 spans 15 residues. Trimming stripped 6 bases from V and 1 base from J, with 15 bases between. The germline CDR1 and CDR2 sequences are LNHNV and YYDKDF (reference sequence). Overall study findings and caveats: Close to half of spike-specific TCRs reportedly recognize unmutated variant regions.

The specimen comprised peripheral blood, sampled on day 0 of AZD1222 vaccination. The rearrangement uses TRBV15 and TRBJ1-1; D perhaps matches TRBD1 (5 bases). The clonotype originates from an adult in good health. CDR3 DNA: TGTGCCACCAGTCTAGTCCTGGGGGGGAACACTGAAGCTTTCTTT. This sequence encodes CATSLVLGGNTEAFF.